A single count supports the clone carrying this T cell receptor beta chain. This sample stems from a study of blood T cell repertoires in COVID-19. Authors' analysis steps: Estimation of nucleated cell counts was performed using reference gene primer amplification. The table came from immunoSEQ multiplex PCR; TCRdb's copy has only in-frame clones and leaves some out. V, J and clone size reflect that table, while D and trimming were determined from the DNA. The sample comprises some 130,000 clones, about 89% of which are singletons, and 9.5% to 12% rests with the top ten. The source of this sequence is a woman aged 70-85 years with COVID-19, enrolled during active disease. Sequenced sample: peripheral blood.

The CDR3 reads CASGAFRTGGTDTQYF. DNA of the CDR3: TGTGCCAGCGGCGCATTCCGGACAGGGGGCACAGATACGCAGTATTTT. This chain connects TRBV2 to TRBJ2-3, with TRBD1 matching over 9 bases. CDR1 is SNHLY and CDR2 is FYNNEI in the germline V gene. The CDR3 consists of 16 residues. The J segment lost 1 base and the V segment lost 8 bases, leaving 10 bases of the junction unmatched.